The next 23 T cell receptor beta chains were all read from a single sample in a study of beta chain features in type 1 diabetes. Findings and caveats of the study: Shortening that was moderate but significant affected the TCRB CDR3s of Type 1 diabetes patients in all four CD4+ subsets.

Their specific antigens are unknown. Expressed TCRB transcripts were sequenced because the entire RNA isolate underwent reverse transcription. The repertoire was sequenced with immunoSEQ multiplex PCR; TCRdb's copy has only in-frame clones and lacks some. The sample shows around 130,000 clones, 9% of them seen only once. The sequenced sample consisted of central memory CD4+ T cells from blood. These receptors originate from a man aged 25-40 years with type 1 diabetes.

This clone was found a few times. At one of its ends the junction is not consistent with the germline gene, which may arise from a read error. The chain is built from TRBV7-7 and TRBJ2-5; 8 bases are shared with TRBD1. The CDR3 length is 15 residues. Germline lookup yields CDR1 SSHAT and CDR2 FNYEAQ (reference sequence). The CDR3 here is CASSLATGVQETQYF. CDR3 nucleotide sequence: TGTGCTAGCAGCTTAGCGACAGGGGTCCAAGAGACCCAGTACTTC.

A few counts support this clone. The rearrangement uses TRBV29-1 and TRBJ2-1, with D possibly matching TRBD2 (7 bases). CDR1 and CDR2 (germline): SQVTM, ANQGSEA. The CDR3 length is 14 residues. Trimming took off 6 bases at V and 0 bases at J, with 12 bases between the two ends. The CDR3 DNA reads TGCAGCGTGGGGGGGGCGGTCTCCTACAATGAGCAGTTCTTC. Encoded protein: CSVGGAVSYNEQFF.

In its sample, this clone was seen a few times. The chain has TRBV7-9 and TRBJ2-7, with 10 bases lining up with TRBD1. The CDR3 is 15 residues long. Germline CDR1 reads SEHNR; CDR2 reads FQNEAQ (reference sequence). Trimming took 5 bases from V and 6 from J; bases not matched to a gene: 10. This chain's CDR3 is CASSSETGGASEQYF. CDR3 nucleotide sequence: TGTGCCAGCAGCAGCGAGACAGGGGGCGCGTCCGAGCAGTACTTC.

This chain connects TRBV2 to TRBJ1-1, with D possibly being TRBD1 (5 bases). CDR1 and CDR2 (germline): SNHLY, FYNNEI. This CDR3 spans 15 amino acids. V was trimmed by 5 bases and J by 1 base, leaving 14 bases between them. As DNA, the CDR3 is TGTGCCAGCAGTCTCCAGGGCACAGGGAACACTGAAGCTTTCTTT. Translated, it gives CASSLQGTGNTEAFF.

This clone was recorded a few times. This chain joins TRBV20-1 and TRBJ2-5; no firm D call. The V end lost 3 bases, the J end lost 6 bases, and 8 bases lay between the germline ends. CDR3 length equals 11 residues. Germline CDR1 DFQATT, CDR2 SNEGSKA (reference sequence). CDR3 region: CSASSAKTQYF. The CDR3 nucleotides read TGCAGTGCTAGCAGCGCAAAGACCCAGTACTTC.

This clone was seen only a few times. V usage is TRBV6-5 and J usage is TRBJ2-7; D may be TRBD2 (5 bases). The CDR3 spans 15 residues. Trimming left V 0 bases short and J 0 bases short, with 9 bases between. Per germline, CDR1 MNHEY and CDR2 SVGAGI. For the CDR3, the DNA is TGTGCCAGCAGTTACTCGGGAGAGAGCTCCTACGAGCAGTACTTC. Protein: CASSYSGESSYEQYF.

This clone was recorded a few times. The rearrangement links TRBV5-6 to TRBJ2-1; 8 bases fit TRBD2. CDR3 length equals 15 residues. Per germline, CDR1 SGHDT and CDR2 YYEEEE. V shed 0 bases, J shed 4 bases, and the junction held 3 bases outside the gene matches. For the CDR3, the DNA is TGTGCCAGCAGCTTGGCGGCTAGCGGGTACAATGAGCAGTTCTTC. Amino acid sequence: CASSLAASGYNEQFF.

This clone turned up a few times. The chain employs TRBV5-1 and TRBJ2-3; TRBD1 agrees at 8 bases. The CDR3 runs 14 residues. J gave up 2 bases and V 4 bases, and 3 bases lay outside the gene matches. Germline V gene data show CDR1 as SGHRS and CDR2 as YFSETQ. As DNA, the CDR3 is TGCGCCAGCAGCGGACAGGGTGTCACAGATACGCAGTATTTT. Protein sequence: CASSGQGVTDTQYF.

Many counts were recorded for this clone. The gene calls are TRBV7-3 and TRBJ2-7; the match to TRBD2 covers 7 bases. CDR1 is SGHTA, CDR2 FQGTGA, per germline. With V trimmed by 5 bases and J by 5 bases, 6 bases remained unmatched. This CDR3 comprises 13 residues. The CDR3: CASSLGGSNEQYF. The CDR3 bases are TGTGCCAGCAGCCTCGGGGGGTCCAACGAGCAGTACTTC.

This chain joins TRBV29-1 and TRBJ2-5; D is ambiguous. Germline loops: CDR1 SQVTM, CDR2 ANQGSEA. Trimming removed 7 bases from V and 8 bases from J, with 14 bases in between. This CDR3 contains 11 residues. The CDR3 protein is CSGGQISTQYF. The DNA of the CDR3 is TGCAGCGGTGGGCAGATTAGTACCCAGTACTTC.

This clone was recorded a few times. This CDR3 reads CATTPGQGHYGYTF. The CDR3 DNA reads TGTGCCACCACGCCGGGACAGGGACACTATGGCTACACCTTC. The rearrangement links TRBV19 to TRBJ1-2; 9 bases match TRBD1. CDR1 is LNHDA and CDR2 is SQIVND in the germline V gene (reference sequence). This CDR3 comprises 14 residues. After removal of 10 bases from V and 3 bases from J, the junction contained 9 bases not matched to a gene. Drawing the rest from reference TRBV19 and TRBJ1-2, the complete variable domain is DGGITQSPKYLFRKEGQNVTLSCEQNLNHDAMYWYRQDPGQGLRLIYYSQIVNDFQKGDIAEGYSVSREKKESFPLTVTSAQKNPTAFYLCATTPGQGHYGYTFGSGTRLTVV.

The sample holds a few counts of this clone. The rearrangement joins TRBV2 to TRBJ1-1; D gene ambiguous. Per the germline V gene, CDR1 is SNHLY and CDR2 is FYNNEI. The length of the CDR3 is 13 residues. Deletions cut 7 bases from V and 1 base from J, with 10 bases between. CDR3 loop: CASNREQNTEAFF. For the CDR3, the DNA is TGTGCCAGCAACAGAGAACAGAACACTGAAGCTTTCTTT.

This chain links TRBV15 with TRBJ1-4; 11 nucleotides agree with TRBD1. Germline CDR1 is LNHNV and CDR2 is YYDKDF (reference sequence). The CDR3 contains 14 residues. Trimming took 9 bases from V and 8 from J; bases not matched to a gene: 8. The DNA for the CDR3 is TGTGCCACGCAACGGGACAGGGGGGACGAAAAACTGTTTTTT. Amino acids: CATQRDRGDEKLFF.

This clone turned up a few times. CDR3 sequence (DNA): TGTGCCAGCAGCTTCGGGCCGTCAGGGGGAAGTGGAAACATTCAGTACTTC. Amino acid sequence: CASSFGPSGGSGNIQYF. V usage is TRBV7-3 and J usage is TRBJ2-4; 7 nucleotides align to TRBD1. Germline CDR1 reads SGHTA; CDR2 reads FQGTGA. The CDR3 is made up of 17 amino acids. Trimming removed 3 bases from V and 6 bases from J; junction bases left unmatched: 14.

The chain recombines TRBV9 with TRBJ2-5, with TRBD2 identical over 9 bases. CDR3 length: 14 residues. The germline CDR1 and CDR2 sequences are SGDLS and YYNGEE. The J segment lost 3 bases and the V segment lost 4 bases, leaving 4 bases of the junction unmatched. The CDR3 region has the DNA TGTGCCAGCAGCTCGGGACTAGCTAAAGAGACCCAGTACTTC. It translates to CASSSGLAKETQYF.

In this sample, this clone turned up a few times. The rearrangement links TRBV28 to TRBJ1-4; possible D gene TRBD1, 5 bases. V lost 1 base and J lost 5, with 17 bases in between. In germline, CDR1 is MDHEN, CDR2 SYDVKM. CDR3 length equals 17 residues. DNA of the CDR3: TGTGCCAGCAGTTTATTCCCTCTAACAGGTGACAATGAAAAACTGTTTTTT. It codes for CASSLFPLTGDNEKLFF.

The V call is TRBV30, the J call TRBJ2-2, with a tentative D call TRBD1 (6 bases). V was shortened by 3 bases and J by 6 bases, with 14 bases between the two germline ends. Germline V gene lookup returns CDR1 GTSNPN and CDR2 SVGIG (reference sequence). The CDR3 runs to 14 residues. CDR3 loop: CAWRAGVFAGELFF. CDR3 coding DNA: TGTGCCTGGAGAGCAGGGGTTTTCGCCGGGGAGCTGTTTTTT.

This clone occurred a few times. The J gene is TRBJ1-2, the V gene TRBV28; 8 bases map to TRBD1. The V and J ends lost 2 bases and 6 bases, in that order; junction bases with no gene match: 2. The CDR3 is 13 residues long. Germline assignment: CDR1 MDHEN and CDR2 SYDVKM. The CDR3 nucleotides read TGTGCCAGCAGTTTACCAGGGGGCGATGGCTACACCTTC. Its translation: CASSLPGGDGYTF.

The CDR3 sequence: CASSPQRATVRHGYTF. The CDR3 DNA sequence: TGTGCCAGCAGTCCTCAGAGGGCTACAGTCCGGCATGGCTACACCTTC. This chain joins TRBV2 and TRBJ1-2; D not certain. The length of the CDR3 is 16 residues. The V gene lost 5 bases and the J gene lost 6 bases, with 22 bases spanning the gap. Germline V gene sequence: CDR1 SNHLY, CDR2 FYNNEI. Full variable domain (outside the CDR3, taken from reference TRBV2 and TRBJ1-2): EPEVTQTPSHQVTQMGQEVILRCVPISNHLYFYWYRQILGQKVEFLVSFYNNEISEKSEIFDDQFSVERPDGSNFTLKIRSTKLEDSAMYFCASSPQRATVRHGYTFGSGTRLTVV.

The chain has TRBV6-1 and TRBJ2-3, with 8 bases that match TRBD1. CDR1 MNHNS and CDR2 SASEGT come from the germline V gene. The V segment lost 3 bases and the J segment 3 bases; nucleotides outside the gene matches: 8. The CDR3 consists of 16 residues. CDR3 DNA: TGTGCCAGCAGTGAGCCCTGGACAGGGCAAACAGATACGCAGTATTTT. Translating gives CASSEPWTGQTDTQYF.

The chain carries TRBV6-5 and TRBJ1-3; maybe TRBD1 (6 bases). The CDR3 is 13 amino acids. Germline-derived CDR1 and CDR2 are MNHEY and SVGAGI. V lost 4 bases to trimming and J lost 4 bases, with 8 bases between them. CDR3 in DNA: TGTGCCAGCAGTTTAACAGGGGGAAACACCATATATTTT. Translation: CASSLTGGNTIYF.

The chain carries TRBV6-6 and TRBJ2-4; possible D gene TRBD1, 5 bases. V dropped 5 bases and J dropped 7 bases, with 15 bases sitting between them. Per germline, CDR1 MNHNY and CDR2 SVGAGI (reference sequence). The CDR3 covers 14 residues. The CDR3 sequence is CASSPDSSLNIQYF. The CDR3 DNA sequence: TGTGCCAGCAGTCCCGACAGCTCTCTGAACATTCAGTACTTC.

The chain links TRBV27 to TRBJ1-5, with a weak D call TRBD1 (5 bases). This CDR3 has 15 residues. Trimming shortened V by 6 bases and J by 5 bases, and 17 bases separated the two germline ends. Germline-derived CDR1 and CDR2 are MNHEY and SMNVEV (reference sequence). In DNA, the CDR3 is TGTGCCAGCAGCCACTCCAGAACGGGGGATCAGCCCCAGCATTTT. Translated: CASSHSRTGDQPQHF.